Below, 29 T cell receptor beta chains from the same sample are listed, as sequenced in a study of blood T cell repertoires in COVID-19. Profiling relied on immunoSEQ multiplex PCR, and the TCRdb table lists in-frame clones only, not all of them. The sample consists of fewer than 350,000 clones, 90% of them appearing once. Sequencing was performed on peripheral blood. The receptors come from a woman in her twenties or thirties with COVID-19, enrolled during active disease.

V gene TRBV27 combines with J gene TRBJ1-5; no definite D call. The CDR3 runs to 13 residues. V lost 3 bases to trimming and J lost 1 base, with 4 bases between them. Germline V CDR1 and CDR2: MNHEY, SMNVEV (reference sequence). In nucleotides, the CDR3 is TGTGCCAGCAGTTTCATGAGCAATCAGCCCCAGCATTTT. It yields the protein CASSFMSNQPQHF.

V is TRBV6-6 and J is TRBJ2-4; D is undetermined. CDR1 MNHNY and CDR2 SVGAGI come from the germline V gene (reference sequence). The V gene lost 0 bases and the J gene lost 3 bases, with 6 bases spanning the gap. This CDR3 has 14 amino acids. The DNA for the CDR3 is TGTGCCAGCAGTTACTCGGCAGACAAAAACATTCAGTACTTC. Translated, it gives CASSYSADKNIQYF.

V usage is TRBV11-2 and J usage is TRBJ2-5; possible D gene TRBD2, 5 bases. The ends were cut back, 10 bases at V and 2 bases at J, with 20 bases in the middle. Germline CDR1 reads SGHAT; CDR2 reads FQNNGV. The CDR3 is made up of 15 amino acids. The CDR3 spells CATGFRGLSQETQYF. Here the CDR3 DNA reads TGTGCCACTGGATTCCGGGGATTATCACAAGAGACCCAGTACTTC.

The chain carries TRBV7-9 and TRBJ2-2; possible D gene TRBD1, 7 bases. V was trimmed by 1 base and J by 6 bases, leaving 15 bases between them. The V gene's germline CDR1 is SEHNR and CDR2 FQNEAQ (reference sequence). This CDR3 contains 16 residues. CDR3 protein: CASSLGVQGGAGELFF. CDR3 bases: TGTGCCAGCAGCTTAGGAGTGCAGGGGGGAGCCGGGGAGCTGTTTTTT.

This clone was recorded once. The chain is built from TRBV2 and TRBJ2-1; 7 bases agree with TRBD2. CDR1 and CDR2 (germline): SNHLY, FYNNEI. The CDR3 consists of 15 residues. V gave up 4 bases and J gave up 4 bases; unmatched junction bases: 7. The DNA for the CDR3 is TGTGCCAGCAGTGTCGGGCTAGCGGTTTACAATGAGCAGTTCTTC. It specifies CASSVGLAVYNEQFF.

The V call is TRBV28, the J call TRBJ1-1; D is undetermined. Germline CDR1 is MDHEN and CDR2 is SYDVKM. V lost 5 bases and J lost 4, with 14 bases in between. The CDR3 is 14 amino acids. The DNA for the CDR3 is TGTGCCAGCAGTGGTCCGGGAATTTCCACTGAAGCTTTCTTT. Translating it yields CASSGPGISTEAFF.

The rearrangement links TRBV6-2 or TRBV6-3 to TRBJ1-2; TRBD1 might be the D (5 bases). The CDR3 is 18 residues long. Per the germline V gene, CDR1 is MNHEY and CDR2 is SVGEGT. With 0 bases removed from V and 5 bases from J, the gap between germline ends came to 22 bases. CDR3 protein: CASSYSTGLRRARYGYTF. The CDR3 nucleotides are TGTGCCAGCAGTTACTCGACGGGTCTCCGCAGGGCAAGATATGGCTACACCTTC.

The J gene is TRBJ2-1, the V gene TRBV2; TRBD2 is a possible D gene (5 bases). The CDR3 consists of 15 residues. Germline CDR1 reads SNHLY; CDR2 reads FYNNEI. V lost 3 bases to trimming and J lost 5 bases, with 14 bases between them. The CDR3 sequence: CASSEWLADNNEQFF. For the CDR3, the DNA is TGTGCCAGCAGTGAGTGGCTAGCCGATAACAATGAGCAGTTCTTC.

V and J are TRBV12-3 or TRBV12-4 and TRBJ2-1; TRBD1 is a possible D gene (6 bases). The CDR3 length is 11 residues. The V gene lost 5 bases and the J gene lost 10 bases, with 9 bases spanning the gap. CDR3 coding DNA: TGTGCCAGCAGTCGGACAGAGGAGCAGTTCTTC. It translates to CASSRTEEQFF.

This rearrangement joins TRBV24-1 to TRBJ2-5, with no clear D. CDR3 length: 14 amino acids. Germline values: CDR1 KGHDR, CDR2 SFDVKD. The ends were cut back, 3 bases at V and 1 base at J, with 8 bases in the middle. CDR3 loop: CATSDTLTQETQYF. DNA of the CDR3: TGTGCCACCAGTGATACTCTAACCCAAGAGACCCAGTACTTC.

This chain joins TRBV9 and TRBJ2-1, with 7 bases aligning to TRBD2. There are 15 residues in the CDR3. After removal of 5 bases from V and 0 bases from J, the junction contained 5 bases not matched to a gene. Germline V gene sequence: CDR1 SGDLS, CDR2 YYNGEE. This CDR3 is CASRSGGSSYNEQFF. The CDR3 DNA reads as TGTGCCAGCAGGTCTGGCGGGAGCTCCTACAATGAGCAGTTCTTC.

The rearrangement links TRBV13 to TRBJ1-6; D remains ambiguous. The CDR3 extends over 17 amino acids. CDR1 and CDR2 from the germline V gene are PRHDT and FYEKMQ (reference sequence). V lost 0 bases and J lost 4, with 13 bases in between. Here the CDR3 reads CASSLGKPVQYNSPLHF. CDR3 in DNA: TGTGCCAGCAGCTTAGGCAAGCCCGTCCAATATAATTCACCCCTCCACTTT.

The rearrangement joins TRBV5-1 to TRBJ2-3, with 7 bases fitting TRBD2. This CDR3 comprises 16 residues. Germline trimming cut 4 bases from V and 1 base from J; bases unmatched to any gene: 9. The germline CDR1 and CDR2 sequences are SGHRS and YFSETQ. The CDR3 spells CASSTGGSAGTDTQYF. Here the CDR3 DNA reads TGCGCCAGCAGCACGGGGGGTAGCGCTGGCACAGATACGCAGTATTTT.

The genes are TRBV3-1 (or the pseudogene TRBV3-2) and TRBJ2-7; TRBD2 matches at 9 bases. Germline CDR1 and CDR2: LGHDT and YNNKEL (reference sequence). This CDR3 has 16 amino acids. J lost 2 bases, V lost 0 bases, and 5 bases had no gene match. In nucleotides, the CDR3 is TGTGCCAGCAGCCAAGAAGGTGGCGGGAGGGCCTACGAGCAGTACTTC. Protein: CASSQEGGGRAYEQYF.

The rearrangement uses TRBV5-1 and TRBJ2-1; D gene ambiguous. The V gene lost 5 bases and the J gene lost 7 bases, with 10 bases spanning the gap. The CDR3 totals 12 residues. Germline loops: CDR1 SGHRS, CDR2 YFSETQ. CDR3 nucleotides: TGCGCCAGCAGGCGCGGTGGTAATGAGCAGTTCTTC. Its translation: CASRRGGNEQFF.

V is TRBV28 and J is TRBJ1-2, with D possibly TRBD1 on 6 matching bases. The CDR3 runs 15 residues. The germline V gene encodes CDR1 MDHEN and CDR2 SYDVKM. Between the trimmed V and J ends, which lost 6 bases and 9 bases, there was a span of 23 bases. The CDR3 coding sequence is TGTGCCAGCAGCCCCCCGGGGGGGCGCGTAGGGAGCTACACCTTC. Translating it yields CASSPPGGRVGSYTF.

The CDR3, as DNA: TGTGCCAGCAGTGACTCGCCATGGGGCCCAGCTTTCTTT. The encoded protein is CASSDSPWGPAFF. The V and J genes are TRBV6-4 and TRBJ1-1; a possible D gene is TRBD1 (5 bases). V was cut by 0 bases and J by 10 bases, with 12 bases left in between. Germline CDR1 reads MRHNA; CDR2 reads SNTAGT. The CDR3 extends over 13 amino acids.

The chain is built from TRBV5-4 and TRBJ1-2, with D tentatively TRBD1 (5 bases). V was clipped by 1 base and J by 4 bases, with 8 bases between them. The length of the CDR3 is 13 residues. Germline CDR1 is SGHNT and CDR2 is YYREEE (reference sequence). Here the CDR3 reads CASSLQGSYGYTF. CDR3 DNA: TGTGCCAGCAGCTTGCAGGGATCCTATGGCTACACCTTC.

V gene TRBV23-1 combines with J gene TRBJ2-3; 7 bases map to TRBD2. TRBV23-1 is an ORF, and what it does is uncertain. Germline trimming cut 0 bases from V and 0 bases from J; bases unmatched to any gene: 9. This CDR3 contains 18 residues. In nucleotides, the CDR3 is TGCGCCAGCAGTCAATCGGTGGCGGGAGACCCTAGCACAGATACGCAGTATTTT. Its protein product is CASSQSVAGDPSTDTQYF.

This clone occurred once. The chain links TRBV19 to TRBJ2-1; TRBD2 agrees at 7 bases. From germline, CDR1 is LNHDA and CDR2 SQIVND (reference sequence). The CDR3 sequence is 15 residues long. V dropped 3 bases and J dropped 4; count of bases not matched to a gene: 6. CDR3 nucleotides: TGTGCCAGTAGTATTCCAAGCGGGACGTACAATGAGCAGTTCTTC. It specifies CASSIPSGTYNEQFF.

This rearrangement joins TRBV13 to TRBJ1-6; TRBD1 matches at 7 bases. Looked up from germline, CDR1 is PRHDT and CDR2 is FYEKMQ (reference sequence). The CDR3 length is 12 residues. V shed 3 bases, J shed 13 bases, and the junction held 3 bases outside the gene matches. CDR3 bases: TGTGCCAGCAGCTTGCCAGGGGGGCCCCTCCACTTT. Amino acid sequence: CASSLPGGPLHF.

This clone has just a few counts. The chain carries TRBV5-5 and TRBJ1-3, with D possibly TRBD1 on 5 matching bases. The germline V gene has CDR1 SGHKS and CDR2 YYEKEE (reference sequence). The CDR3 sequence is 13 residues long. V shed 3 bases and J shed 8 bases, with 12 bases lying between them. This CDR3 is CASSWAGGDTIYF. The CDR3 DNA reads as TGTGCCAGCAGCTGGGCGGGGGGGGACACCATATATTTT.

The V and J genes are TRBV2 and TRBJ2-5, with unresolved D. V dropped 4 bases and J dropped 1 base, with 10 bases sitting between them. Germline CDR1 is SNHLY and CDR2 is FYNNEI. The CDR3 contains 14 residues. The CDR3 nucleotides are TGTGCCAGCAGTGGAGAGATGTTCCAAGAGACCCAGTACTTC. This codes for CASSGEMFQETQYF.

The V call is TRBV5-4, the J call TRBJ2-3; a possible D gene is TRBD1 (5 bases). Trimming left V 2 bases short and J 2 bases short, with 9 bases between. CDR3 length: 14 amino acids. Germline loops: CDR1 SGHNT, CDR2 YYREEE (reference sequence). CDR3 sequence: CASSFQDTTDTQYF. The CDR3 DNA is TGTGCCAGCAGCTTCCAGGACACCACAGATACGCAGTATTTT. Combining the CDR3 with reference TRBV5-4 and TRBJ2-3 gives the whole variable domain ETGVTQSPTHLIKTRGQQVTLRCSSQSGHNTVSWYQQALGQGPQFIFQYYREEENGRGNFPPRFSGLQFPNYSSELNVNALELDDSALYLCASSFQDTTDTQYFGPGTRLTVL.

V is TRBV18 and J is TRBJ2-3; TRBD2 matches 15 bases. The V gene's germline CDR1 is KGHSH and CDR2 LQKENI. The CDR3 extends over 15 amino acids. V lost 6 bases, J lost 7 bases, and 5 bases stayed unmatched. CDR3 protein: CASSRGLAGGYTQYF. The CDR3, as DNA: TGTGCCAGCTCCCGGGGACTAGCGGGAGGTTATACGCAGTATTTT.

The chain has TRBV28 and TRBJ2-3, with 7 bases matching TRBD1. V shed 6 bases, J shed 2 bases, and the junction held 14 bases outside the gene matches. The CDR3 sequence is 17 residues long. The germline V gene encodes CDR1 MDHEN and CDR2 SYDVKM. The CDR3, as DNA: TGTGCCAGCAGCCGGGACAGCGATTTTGGTTTCACAGATACGCAGTATTTT. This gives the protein CASSRDSDFGFTDTQYF.

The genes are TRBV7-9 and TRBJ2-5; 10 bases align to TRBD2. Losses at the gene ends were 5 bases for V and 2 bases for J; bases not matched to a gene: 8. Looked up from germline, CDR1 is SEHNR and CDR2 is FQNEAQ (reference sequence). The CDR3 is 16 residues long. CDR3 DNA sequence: TGTGCCAGCAGCCCGGAGACTAGCGGGCCACAAGAGACCCAGTACTTC. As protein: CASSPETSGPQETQYF.

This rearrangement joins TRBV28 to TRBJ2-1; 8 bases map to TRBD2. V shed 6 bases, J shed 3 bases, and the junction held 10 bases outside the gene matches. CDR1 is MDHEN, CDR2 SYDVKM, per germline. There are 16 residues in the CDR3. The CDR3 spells CASSPTAGLGYNEQFF. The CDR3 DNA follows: TGTGCCAGCAGCCCTACCGCGGGACTAGGCTACAATGAGCAGTTCTTC.

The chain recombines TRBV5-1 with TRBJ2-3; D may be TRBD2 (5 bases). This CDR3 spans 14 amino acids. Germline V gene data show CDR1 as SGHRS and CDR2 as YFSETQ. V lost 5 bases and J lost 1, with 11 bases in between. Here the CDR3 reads CASRARRGTDTQYF. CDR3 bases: TGCGCCAGCAGAGCAAGGCGGGGCACAGATACGCAGTATTTT.